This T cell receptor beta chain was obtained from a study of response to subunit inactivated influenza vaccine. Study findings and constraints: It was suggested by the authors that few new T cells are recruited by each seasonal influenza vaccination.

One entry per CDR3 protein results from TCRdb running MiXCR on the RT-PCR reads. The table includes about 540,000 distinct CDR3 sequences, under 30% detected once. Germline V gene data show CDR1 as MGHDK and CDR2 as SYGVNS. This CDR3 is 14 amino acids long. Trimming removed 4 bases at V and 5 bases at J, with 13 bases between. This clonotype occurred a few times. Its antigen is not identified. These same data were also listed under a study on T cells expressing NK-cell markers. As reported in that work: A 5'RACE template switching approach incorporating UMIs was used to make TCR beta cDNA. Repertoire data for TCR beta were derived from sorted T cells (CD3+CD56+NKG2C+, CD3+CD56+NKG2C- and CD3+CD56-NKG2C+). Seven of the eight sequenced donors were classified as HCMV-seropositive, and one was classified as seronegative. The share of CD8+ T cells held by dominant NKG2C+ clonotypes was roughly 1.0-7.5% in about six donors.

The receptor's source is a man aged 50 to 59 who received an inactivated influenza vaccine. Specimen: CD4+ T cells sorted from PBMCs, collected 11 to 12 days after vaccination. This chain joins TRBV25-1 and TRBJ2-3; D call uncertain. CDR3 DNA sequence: TGTGCCAGCAGTGGAGCGACAAATAAAGATACGCAGTATTTT. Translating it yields CASSGATNKDTQYF.